This TCR beta chain appears in the sequencing data of a study of Tregs in tolerant kidney transplant recipients. Trimming removed 5 bases from V and 2 bases from J, with 16 bases in between. The CDR3 runs 15 residues. Germline lookup yields CDR1 SEHNR and CDR2 FQNEAQ (reference sequence). Some clones are missing from TCRdb's copy, which holds only in-frame ones; the method was immunoSEQ multiplex PCR. The specimen's table records roughly 32,000 clones. Worth noting for this clone: From the germline J gene comes the end of the CDR3, since the read stops 3 residues before it.

This specimen was CD8+ T cells from blood, taken before the transplant. The chain uses TRBV7-9 and TRBJ2-7; the D is unclear. The clonotype was recovered from a human donor who received a combined kidney and bone marrow transplant. The CDR3 reads CASSPRLQSPYEQYF. The sequenced part of the CDR3 DNA is TGTGCCAGCAGCCCCCGACTGCAGTCGCCCTACGAG.